What follows describes a single T cell receptor (beta chain). The antigen this receptor binds is unknown. No base qualities exist here, and no much larger clone lies one base off it. The CDR3 covers 14 residues, taking in both the cysteine and the phenylalanine. Just CDR3 DNA is preserved here, 42 bases in frame from base 1. At the junction V is shortened by 4 bases and J by 0 bases, with 10 bases in between. Via the germline V gene (reference sequence), CDR1 is LNHNV and CDR2 YYDKDF. This record belongs to a study of shared clonotypes between healthy human individuals (dated by TCRdb to 2018 to 2020). About the study as a whole: The cohort comprised a couple of women and a few men aged 18 to 49 years. For each donor, CD4 naive and CD4 memory were each given three plates, CD8 naive was given two plates, and CD8 memory was given one plate. To estimate repertoire size and how much clonotypes are shared between individuals, the study performed deep sequencing of blood TCR repertoires from a few healthy adults. Libraries were prepared and TCR repertoires were sequenced by different laboratories using diverse techniques, in order to increase sequencing depth and limit assay-specific biases. Per donor, leukapheresis produced somewhere between about 0.9 and 10 billion PBMCs.

CD8 naive samples were CD45RO-negative cells positively selected for CCR7, giving a CD45RA+CCR7+ population that excluded TemRA cells. The donors were healthy, HIV-negative adults with no recently reported acute infections or vaccinations. All donors were Caucasian adults living in Nashville, Tennessee, USA. After blood collection by leukapheresis, PBMCs were isolated using Ficoll-Histopaque density gradient centrifugation and then cryopreserved in the vapor phase of liquid nitrogen. Analytical flow cytometry was used to check the purity and quantity of every magnetically sorted T cell population. Genomic DNA was isolated from every sorted fraction and measured by UV absorbance on a Nanodrop 2000c. On the study overall, not on this receptor specifically: Sampling was restricted to blood, and TCR repertoires in tissues likely differ from the TCR repertoires found in blood. Based on pairwise subsampling, the degree of clonotype sharing among donors was expected to be affected by sequencing depth. Approximately 5% of naive CD4, 3.5% of naive CD8, approximately 2% of memory CD4, and approximately 0.39% of memory CD8 clonotypes were shared across several donors. The small number of donors limited the genetic and exposure-history diversity represented. Even with the large sequencing depth, rarefaction of the sorted-subset datasets indicated that sequencing was incomplete. Higher generation probabilities were observed for clonotypes shared by all four sorted-subset donors than for non-shared clonotypes. Naive subsets generally had larger estimated clonotype richness than memory subsets.

TCR CDR3 regions were amplified from genomic DNA by multiplex PCR using the deep immunoSEQ assay. For each cell subset, the extracted genomic DNA was distributed evenly across all wells of several immunoSEQ 96-well plates, and each plate served as one replicate. For sorted subsets, each replicate PCR was loaded with 200 to 250 ng genomic DNA, equivalent to 25,000 to 35,000 T cell genomes. Purified libraries were measured with a Qubit 3.0 fluorometer, size-checked on a Bioanalyzer 2100, and measured again with the KAPA Library Quantification kit. Each immunoSEQ 96-well plate was sequenced on its own single-read 150-cycle Illumina NextSeq 550 flow cell. On the authors' methods: The immunoSEQ output contained only junctional sequences without quality scores, so filtering could not match that applied to full-length reads. Sequences were annotated with PyIR, a Python wrapper for IgBLAST v1.9, using IMGT germline references to assign V/J genes and CDR3. Any read was removed if the V/J assignment was weak (E-value above 1e-6), the CDR3 was missing, or the read contained stop codons, out-of-frame junctions, or ambiguous translated residues. A V3J clonotype was defined by an identical inferred V gene, J gene, and CDR3 amino acid sequence. The percentage overlap between two repertoires was calculated by dividing the number of shared unique clonotypes by the size of the smaller repertoire. Three approaches were used to assess repertoire richness: RTK rarefaction, the Chao1 estimator, and Recon v2.1 estimates of unobserved clonotypes. OLGA was used to compute generation probabilities for all TCRbeta clonotypes that the gDNA method yielded from four donors. The immuneACCESS repertoire file appears here via TCRdb, limited to in-frame rearrangements. These files lack a portion of the clones; in checked studies, under half of the deficit traces to unresolved V genes, and the cause of the others is not known. V, J and clone size derive from that table, while D and trimming were established from the DNA sequence. The sample records hundreds of thousands of clones, around 95% of which are singletons. 0.095% to 0.14% of the sample comes from the top ten.

The receptor was isolated from a woman aged 25 to 39 in good health. The sequence is built from TRBV15 and TRBJ2-7; TRBD2 is perhaps the D gene, given 5 matching bases. Sequenced input: naive CD8+ T cells sorted from blood. Per the publication, the cell subset or site label means: CD45RA+CCR7+. CDR3 sequence: CATSILSGSYEQYF. The bases are TGTGCCACCAGCATTCTCAGCGGCTCCTACGAGCAGTACTTC. With all but the CDR3 taken from the reference TRBV15 and TRBJ2-7 genes, the full variable domain is: DAMVIQNPRYQVTQFGKPVTLSCSQTLNHNVMYWYQQKSSQAPKLLFHYYDKDFNNEADTPDNFQSRRPNTSFCFLDIRSPGLGDTAMYLCATSILSGSYEQYFGPGTRLTVT.